This T cell receptor beta chain was profiled in a study of regulatory and conventional T cells in RAG deficiency. Germline lookup yields CDR1 MNHGY and CDR2 SAAAGT. The CDR3 loop spans 18 amino acids. The V gene end was trimmed by 5 bases and the J gene end by 3 bases; junction bases not matched to a gene: 9. Clones were read by immunoSEQ multiplex PCR, and TCRdb kept only the in-frame ones, dropping some. The sample shows roughly 35,000 clones, 75% to 90% of them seen only once. These data were likewise used in another study, on regulatory T cells. As that report states: The primer mix had 52 TRBV and 13 TRBJ primers.

Material for sequencing was CD8+ T cells sorted from blood. The rearrangement links TRBV6-8 to TRBJ2-6, with 11 bases aligning to TRBD1. The sequence derives from a human donor in good health. CDR3 in amino acids: CASSPKGQGVFGANVLTF. CDR3 nucleotides: TGTGCCAGCAGTCCTAAGGGACAGGGGGTCTTTGGGGCCAACGTCCTGACTTTC.